The rows below give T cell receptor beta chains drawn from one sample of a study of blood T cells in healthy people across ages. TCRdb independently ran MiXCR on the 5' RACE reads; one entry per CDR3 protein. Of 650,000 to 900,000 distinct CDR3 sequences in the sample, under 80% are singletons; the top ten hold 25% to 30%. Sequencing used blood. All receptors derive from a man younger than 45 in good health. Each CDR3 is given with its conserved first and last residue. D genes are given only for firm matches. Part of the rows lack a size; the others show once, few, many or a class for expanded clones.

j_gene	abundance	v_gene	d_gene	CDR3nt	CDR3aa
TRBJ2-6	few	TRBV4-3	.	TGCGCCAGCAGCCAAGATAACAGACGCTCTGGGGCCAACGTCCTGACTTTC	CASSQDNRRSGANVLTF
TRBJ2-7	once	TRBV27	TRBD1	TGTGCCAGCAGTCCTGGGGACAGGGGTAGGAACGAGCAGTACTTC	CASSPGDRGRNEQYF
TRBJ2-7	.	TRBV7-2	.	TGTGCCAGCAGCTTAGTAGGGGTGAACGAGCAGTACTTC	CASSLVGVNEQYF
TRBJ2-1	.	TRBV7-6	.	TGTGCCAGCAGCTTACGGACACGAGACAATGAGCAGTTCTTC	CASSLRTRDNEQFF
TRBJ2-7	.	TRBV10-3	.	TGTGCCACTTATTGGCAGGGCGAGCAGTACTTC	CATYWQGEQYF
TRBJ2-1	.	TRBV10-3	.	TGTGCCATCAGTGAGGGGCGGCTTTCGTACAATGAGCAGTTCTTC	CAISEGRLSYNEQFF
TRBJ2-7	.	TRBV5-4	.	TGTGCCAGCAGCAACCCCTCCTACGAGCAGTACTTC	CASSNPSYEQYF
TRBJ1-5	few	TRBV7-2	.	TGTGCCAGCAGCTTGTGGGCCGACAGCAATCAGCCCCAGCATTTT	CASSLWADSNQPQHF
TRBJ2-7	.	TRBV9	.	TGTGCCAGCAGCCCCACCTTCGGGGACTGGGGGGTCTACGAGCAGTACTTC	CASSPTFGDWGVYEQYF
TRBJ2-7	few	TRBV10-3	TRBD2	TGTGCCATCAACCCGACGGAGGACGGGCGGGGGGACGAGCAGTACTTC	CAINPTEDGRGDEQYF
TRBJ2-1	.	TRBV6-2/TRBV6-3	TRBD1	TGTGCCAGCAGTGGACAGGGTGATCTCTATGAGCAGTTCTTC	CASSGQGDLYEQFF
TRBJ2-3	.	TRBV20-1	.	TGCAGTGCTGTTGACAGAGCCAAGAGATTGGATACGCAGTATTTT	CSAVDRAKRLDTQYF
TRBJ2-1	.	TRBV3-1	.	TGTGCCAGCAGCCAAGAAAGGGGGGAGAGGAATGAGCAGTTCTTC	CASSQERGERNEQFF
TRBJ2-3	.	TRBV20-1	.	TGCAGTGCGCGCCCCAACGCAGATACGCAGTATTTT	CSARPNADTQYF
TRBJ2-3	.	TRBV3-1	TRBD2	TGTGCCAGCAGCCCCCCCGAGCGGGGGAGGGGTACGCAGTATTTT	CASSPPERGRGTQYF
TRBJ2-7	.	TRBV13	.	TGTGCCAGCAGCTTAGAGACAGGTTCAAGCGACGAGCAGTACTTC	CASSLETGSSDEQYF
TRBJ2-7	few	TRBV20-1	TRBD2	TGCAGTGCACCCCCGGCTAGCGGGGGTTACGAGCAGTACTTC	CSAPPASGGYEQYF
TRBJ2-7	.	TRBV4-1	.	TGCGCCAGCAGCCAGGAACCGACGGAGGCCTACGAGCAGTACTTC	CASSQEPTEAYEQYF
TRBJ1-6	.	TRBV27	.	TGTGCCAGCAGTCCTCTGGAGGGCAGATCACCCCTCCACTTT	CASSPLEGRSPLHF
TRBJ2-5	once	TRBV12-3/TRBV12-4	.	TGTGCCAGCAGAGAGGACATAACCCAAGAGACCCAGTACTTC	CASREDITQETQYF
TRBJ2-5	few	TRBV30	.	TGTGCCTGGAGTGTTAGACTACGGGAGACCCAGTACTTC	CAWSVRLRETQYF
TRBJ2-7	.	TRBV5-1	.	TGCGCCAGCAGCTTTGCAGGGGCGCGATACGAGCAGTACTTC	CASSFAGARYEQYF
TRBJ2-1	.	TRBV6-1	.	TGTGCCTCATCTCCGGACTCTACGACATACAATGAGCAGTTCTTC	CASSPDSTTYNEQFF
TRBJ1-5	.	TRBV6-2/TRBV6-3	.	TGTGCCAGCAGCCCCAGGGGTCTCGGCAATCAGCCCCAGCATTTT	CASSPRGLGNQPQHF
TRBJ2-3	.	TRBV7-2	.	TGTGCCAGCAGCTTAGGGTCCCAGGCTCCGGATACGCAGTATTTT	CASSLGSQAPDTQYF
TRBJ1-1	.	TRBV29-1	.	TGCAGCGCACACAAAGACACTGAAGCTTTCTTT	CSAHKDTEAFF
TRBJ2-1	.	TRBV24-1	TRBD2	TGTGCCACCAGTGACCGGGGAGCGGGACCCTCCGCTTACAATGAGCAGTTCTTC	CATSDRGAGPSAYNEQFF
TRBJ1-1	.	TRBV4-3	.	TGCGCCAGGACCAACAGGAAGGGAATCTGGGCCCCCACTGAAGCTTTCTTT	CARTNRKGIWAPTEAFF
TRBJ1-5	few	TRBV2	.	TGTGCCAGCAGTGGGCCGAATCAGCCCCAGCATTTT	CASSGPNQPQHF
TRBJ2-5	.	TRBV4-1	.	TGCGCCAGCAGCCTGGTCCCACGAGCGGTGACCCAGTACTTC	CASSLVPRAVTQYF
TRBJ2-1	.	TRBV5-1	.	TGCGCCAGCAGGCCGGATTACAATGAGCAGTTCTTC	CASRPDYNEQFF
TRBJ2-1	.	TRBV7-9	.	TGTGCCAGCACCACAATACAGGGAGACAATGAGCAGTTCTTC	CASTTIQGDNEQFF
TRBJ2-7	few	TRBV6-6	.	TGTGCCAGCACGAGACAGGCCGACGAGCAGTACTTC	CASTRQADEQYF
TRBJ2-1	.	TRBV4-2	TRBD1	TGTGCCAGCAGCCAAGGGACAGGGGGACTTTTCGGCAATGAGCAGTTCTTC	CASSQGTGGLFGNEQFF
TRBJ2-5	once	TRBV20-1	TRBD2	TGCAGTGCTAGAACTGCGGGGGGGCCGTTAGAGACCCAGTACTTC	CSARTAGGPLETQYF
TRBJ2-7	.	TRBV3-1	TRBD2	TGTGCCAGCAGCCCACGACTAGCGGGGGCCCTAATTTCCTACGAGCAGTACTTC	CASSPRLAGALISYEQYF
TRBJ2-5	.	TRBV7-8	.	TGTGCCAGCAGCTTATTTCAGGGCAGGTGGAAAGAGACCCAGTACTTC	CASSLFQGRWKETQYF
TRBJ2-4	once	TRBV6-5	.	TGTGCCAGCAGTCGAGGGGGTTTGGAGCAGTACTTC	CASSRGGLEQYF
TRBJ2-7	.	TRBV6-5	.	TGTGCCAGCAGCCGCGAGGGCGGCAGCTCCTACGAGCAGTACTTC	CASSREGGSSYEQYF
TRBJ2-7	.	TRBV6-6	TRBD1	TGTGCCAGCAGTGGGACAGAAAGCTTTACCTACGAGCAGTACTTC	CASSGTESFTYEQYF
TRBJ2-7	.	TRBV10-3	.	TGTGCCGCCGGGCAGGGTTACGAGCAGTACTTC	CAAGQGYEQYF